The 13 T cell receptor beta chains given below trace back to one sample, sequenced in a study of T cells in Graves' hyperthyroidism and ophthalmopathy. RNA transcripts were the template for amplifying TCR beta CDR3 regions. The HTBI primer set drove a first-round RT-PCR of the TCR CDR3. One entry per CDR3 protein results from TCRdb running MiXCR on the multiplex PCR reads. This sample has approximately 330,000 distinct CDR3 sequences; around 23% occur once, and the top ten carry under 55%. Input material: blood. The receptors stem from a woman between 50 and 59 years old with Graves' hyperthyroidism.

This clonotype showed up many times. The chain joins TRBV30 to TRBJ2-2; the D gene is possibly TRBD2 (6 bases). Germline loops: CDR1 GTSNPN, CDR2 SVGIG (reference sequence). The CDR3 consists of 11 residues. Between the trimmed V and J ends, which lost 4 bases and 7 bases, there was a span of 7 bases. Here the CDR3 reads CAWTRGGELFF. The CDR3 nucleotides read TGTGCCTGGACGCGGGGCGGGGAGCTGTTTTTT.

This clonotype appeared a few times. The chain joins TRBV19 to TRBJ2-2, with D unresolved. With 4 bases removed from V and 4 bases from J, the gap between germline ends came to 19 bases. CDR1 LNHDA and CDR2 SQIVND come from the germline V gene (reference sequence). The CDR3 extends over 17 amino acids. This CDR3 is CASSTSPLTAGTGELFF. As DNA, the CDR3 is TGTGCCAGTAGTACGTCCCCCTTGACCGCAGGCACCGGGGAGCTGTTTTTT. Full variable domain (rest looked up from reference TRBV19 and TRBJ2-2): DGGITQSPKYLFRKEGQNVTLSCEQNLNHDAMYWYRQDPGQGLRLIYYSQIVNDFQKGDIAEGYSVSREKKESFPLTVTSAQKNPTAFYLCASSTSPLTAGTGELFFGEGSRLTVL.

This clonotype was seen repeatedly, ten times or more. The chain uses TRBV5-1 and TRBJ1-2, with D possibly being TRBD1 (6 bases). The CDR3 has 16 residues. Per germline, CDR1 SGHRS and CDR2 YFSETQ. Trimming left V 4 bases short and J 5 bases short, with 21 bases between. CDR3 sequence reads: CASSPKDSTRDYGYTF. CDR3 DNA sequence: TGCGCCAGCAGCCCAAAGGACAGCACCCGCGATTATGGCTACACCTTC. The full variable domain, rest sourced from reference TRBV5-1 and TRBJ1-2, is KAGVTQTPRYLIKTRGQQVTLSCSPISGHRSVSWYQQTPGQGLQFLFEYFSETQRNKGNFPGRFSGRQFSNSRSEMNVSTLELGDSALYLCASSPKDSTRDYGYTFGSGTRLTVV.

This clonotype was recorded a few times. The chain joins TRBV6-5 to TRBJ1-1; 11 positions agree with TRBD1. There are 14 residues in the CDR3. Germline lookup yields CDR1 MNHEY and CDR2 SVGAGI. Trimming took 2 bases from V and 9 from J; bases not matched to a gene: 5. CDR3 nucleotide sequence: TGTGCCAGCAGTTACATGGGACAGGGGGGGAAAGCTTTCTTT. It yields the protein CASSYMGQGGKAFF.

At least ten counts were recorded for this clonotype. This sequence joins TRBV5-1 and TRBJ2-2, with D possibly TRBD1 on 6 matching bases. V was clipped by 0 bases and J by 0 bases, with 9 bases between them. Germline lookup yields CDR1 SGHRS and CDR2 YFSETQ. The CDR3 extends over 16 amino acids. The CDR3 coding sequence is TGCGCCAGCAGCTTGGGAGGGGGACCGAACACCGGGGAGCTGTTTTTT. This sequence encodes CASSLGGGPNTGELFF.

As for this clonotype: A much larger clone sits a single nucleotide away, making a read error possible. V is TRBV6-5 and J is TRBJ1-2; D is perhaps TRBD1 (6 bases). Per germline, CDR1 MNHEY and CDR2 SVGAGI. This CDR3 spans 15 amino acids. In DNA form, the CDR3 reads TGTGCCAGAAGTTACGCCCAGTTGGGGGCGGAAGGCTACACCTTC. Protein product: CARSYAQLGAEGYTF.

This clonotype was seen at least ten times. The chain links TRBV15 to TRBJ2-1, with D possibly being TRBD2 (6 bases). The CDR3 spans 15 residues. The V gene lost 0 bases and the J gene lost 9 bases, with 15 bases spanning the gap. Germline V gene data show CDR1 as LNHNV and CDR2 as YYDKDF (reference sequence). The CDR3 spells CATSRDRGGPREQFF. The CDR3 DNA is TGTGCCACCAGCAGAGATCGGGGAGGCCCCCGTGAGCAGTTCTTC.

This clonotype has at least ten counts. The rearrangement links TRBV7-8 to TRBJ2-5; 9 positions agree with TRBD2. Trimming at V came to 3 bases and at J to 14 bases, leaving 10 bases not matched to a gene. This CDR3 is built from 13 residues. Germline V gives CDR1 SGHVS, CDR2 FQNEAQ. CDR3 sequence (DNA): TGTGCCAGCAGCTTGGCGGGCGGGAGGGCCCCTTACTTC. This gives the protein CASSLAGGRAPYF.

The V and J genes are TRBV28 and TRBJ2-7; 7 nucleotides agree with TRBD1. The CDR3 totals 14 residues. The germline gives CDR1 MDHEN, CDR2 SYDVKM. Trimming at V came to 4 bases and at J to 5 bases, leaving 8 bases not matched to a gene. The CDR3 reads CASSSMTGQDEQYF. Here the CDR3 DNA reads TGTGCCAGCAGTTCGATGACAGGACAGGACGAGCAGTACTTC.

This clonotype has a count of ten or more. Relative to the germline gene, one junction end is altered; a read error may explain this. The V call is TRBV7-7, the J call TRBJ2-5, with D perhaps assigned TRBD1 or TRBD2 (5 bases each). Germline CDR1 reads SSHAT; CDR2 reads FNYEAQ (reference sequence). CDR3 length: 13 residues. CDR3: CASSLRGKETQYF. For the CDR3, the DNA is TGTGCTAGCAGCTTACGGGGCAAGGAGACCCAGTACTTC. Supplemented by reference TRBV7-7 and TRBJ2-5, the full variable domain reads GAGVSQSPRYKVTKRGQDVTLRCDPISSHATLYWYQQALGQGPEFLTYFNYEAQPDKSGLPSDRFSAERPEGSISTLTIQRTEQRDSAMYRCASSLRGKETQYFGPGTRLLVL.

This clonotype appeared a few times. The chain employs TRBV19 and TRBJ1-1, with a tentative D call TRBD1 (5 bases). CDR1 LNHDA and CDR2 SQIVND come from the germline V gene (reference sequence). CDR3 length equals 11 residues. Trimming took off 3 bases at V and 11 bases at J, with 10 bases between the two ends. CDR3 in amino acids: CASSIQGRAFF. For the CDR3, the DNA is TGTGCCAGTAGTATCCAGGGTAGGGCTTTCTTT.

This clonotype was observed a handful of times. The rearrangement joins TRBV7-3 to TRBJ1-2; weak D call: TRBD1 (5 bases). Germline CDR1 SGHTA, CDR2 FQGTGA. The CDR3 is 13 amino acids. The ends were cut back, 4 bases at V and 5 bases at J, with 11 bases in the middle. The CDR3 sequence is CASSSAGGYGYTF. CDR3 coding DNA: TGTGCCAGCAGCTCCGCGGGGGGGTATGGCTACACCTTC. Full variable domain (remainder filled in from reference TRBV7-3 and TRBJ1-2): GAGVSQTPSNKVTEKGKYVELRCDPISGHTALYWYRQSLGQGPEFLIYFQGTGAADDSGLPNDRFFAVRPEGSVSTLKIQRTERGDSAVYLCASSSAGGYGYTFGSGTRLTVV.

This clonotype has at least ten counts. This chain connects TRBV7-2 to TRBJ2-3; 7 bases match TRBD2. V lost 5 bases and J lost 8; bases outside the gene matches: 10. The CDR3 contains 14 residues. From germline, CDR1 is SGHTA and CDR2 FQGNSA. The CDR3 DNA sequence: TGTGCCAGCAGCGAAACGGGGGGATCGGGTACGCAGTATTTT. Translating it yields CASSETGGSGTQYF.